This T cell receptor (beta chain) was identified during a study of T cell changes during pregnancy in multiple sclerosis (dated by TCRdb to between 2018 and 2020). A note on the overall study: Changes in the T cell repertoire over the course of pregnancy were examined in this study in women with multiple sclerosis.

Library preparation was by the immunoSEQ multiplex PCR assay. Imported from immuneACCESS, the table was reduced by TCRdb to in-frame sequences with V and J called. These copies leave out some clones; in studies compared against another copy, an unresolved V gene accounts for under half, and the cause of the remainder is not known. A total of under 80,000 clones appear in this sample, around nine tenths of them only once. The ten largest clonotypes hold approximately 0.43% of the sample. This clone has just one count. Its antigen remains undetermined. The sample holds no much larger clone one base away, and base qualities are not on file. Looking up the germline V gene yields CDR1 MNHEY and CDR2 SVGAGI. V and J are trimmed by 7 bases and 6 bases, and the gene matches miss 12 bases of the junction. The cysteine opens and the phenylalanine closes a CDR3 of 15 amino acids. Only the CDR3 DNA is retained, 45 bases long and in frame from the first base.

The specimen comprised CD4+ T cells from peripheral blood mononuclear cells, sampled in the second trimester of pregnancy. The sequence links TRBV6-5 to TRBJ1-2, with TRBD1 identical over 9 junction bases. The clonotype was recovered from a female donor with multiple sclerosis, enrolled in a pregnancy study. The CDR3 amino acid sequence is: CASTKFGTGWDGYTF. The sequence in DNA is TGTGCCAGCACCAAATTTGGGACAGGGTGGGATGGCTACACCTTC.